A single TCR beta chain is shown here with its context. V lost 5 bases to trimming and J lost 8 bases; unmatched junction nucleotides: 10. Germline V gene lookup returns CDR1 MDHEN and CDR2 SYDVKM. This CDR3 is 14 amino acids long. The data belong to a study of T cells after yellow fever vaccination. Looking at the study overall: When fractions had low cell numbers, they were prepared with SMART-Seq v4 Ultra Low Input.

TCRdb called the 5' RACE reads again in MiXCR, with one record for every CDR3 protein. In the table there are 300,000 to 350,000 distinct CDR3 sequences, roughly 8.6% of which are singletons. The sample was PBMCs, taken about 49 days after the first yellow fever vaccination. This sequence joins TRBV28 and TRBJ1-2, with 8 nucleotides matching TRBD1. This TCR derives from a man younger than 35 who received the YFV17D yellow fever vaccine. CDR3: CASSTGGKMWGYTF. The CDR3 nucleotides read TGTGCCAGCAGTACAGGGGGAAAGATGTGGGGCTACACCTTC.